Shown below are 20 T cell receptor beta chains from a single sample sequenced in a study of immune evolution from preneoplasia to lung adenocarcinoma. Data came from immunoSEQ multiplex PCR; TCRdb stores just in-frame clones and leaves some out. Among 20,000 to 30,000 clones listed, approximately 74% were seen once. The sequenced sample was FFPE invasive lung adenocarcinoma tissue. Source of these receptors: a person aged 60 to 70 with invasive lung adenocarcinoma. Some clones in this sample may be carry-over from other donors' samples.

The chain links TRBV5-4 to TRBJ2-1; 9 positions agree with TRBD2. CDR3 length equals 14 residues. Germline trimming cut 6 bases from V and 9 bases from J; bases unmatched to any gene: 10. Germline V gene data show CDR1 as SGHNT and CDR2 as YYREEE (reference sequence). The CDR3 loop reads CASTETSGRFEQFF. The CDR3 region has the DNA TGTGCCAGCACCGAGACTAGCGGTCGGTTTGAGCAGTTCTTC.

There are a few counts of this clone. This chain connects TRBV19 to TRBJ1-2; the match to TRBD1 covers 8 bases. Germline CDR1 reads LNHDA; CDR2 reads SQIVND (reference sequence). J was trimmed by 2 bases and V by 4 bases; bases with no gene match: 3. CDR3 size: 14 residues. The CDR3 reads CASSRGQDNYGYTF. The CDR3 DNA reads as TGTGCCAGTAGTAGGGGACAGGACAACTATGGCTACACCTTC.

The count of this clone is one. This rearrangement joins TRBV2 to TRBJ1-4, with a tentative D call TRBD1 (5 bases). Trimming removed 8 bases from V and 7 bases from J, with 14 bases in between. The CDR3 is 13 residues long. Germline V gene lookup returns CDR1 SNHLY and CDR2 FYNNEI. CDR3 region: CASLRDGGEKLFF. CDR3 bases: TGTGCCAGCCTCAGGGACGGCGGTGAAAAACTGTTTTTT.

The chain uses TRBV11-2 and TRBJ2-1; 7 nucleotides align to TRBD2. This CDR3 is built from 15 residues. CDR1 is SGHAT, CDR2 FQNNGV, per germline. After removal of 4 bases from V and 7 bases from J, the junction contained 10 bases not matched to a gene. The CDR3 region is CASSSYGGRGNEQFF. CDR3 nucleotides: TGTGCCAGCAGCTCCTATGGCGGGAGAGGAAATGAGCAGTTCTTC.

The rearrangement links TRBV9 to TRBJ1-2, with D unresolved. V lost 3 bases and J 0 bases, leaving 15 bases between the germline ends. The CDR3 runs 16 residues. CDR1 SGDLS and CDR2 YYNGEE come from the germline V gene. CDR3 in DNA: TGTGCCAGCAGCGAACATTCAGGAATCACTAACTATGGCTACACCTTC. The encoded protein is CASSEHSGITNYGYTF.

This chain connects TRBV29-1 to TRBJ1-2, with D perhaps matching TRBD1 (5 bases). Germline V gene sequence: CDR1 SQVTM, CDR2 ANQGSEA. There are 13 residues in the CDR3. Trimming removed 8 bases at V and 6 bases at J, with 19 bases between. CDR3 coding DNA: TGCAGCATCTGGGACTCCCCAAGGAATGGCTACACCTTC. Amino acid sequence: CSIWDSPRNGYTF.

The rearrangement uses TRBV5-1 and TRBJ1-1; D gene uncertain. The CDR3 consists of 15 residues. Germline V CDR1 and CDR2: SGHRS, YFSETQ. Trimming cost V 0 bases and J 4 bases, with 13 bases left between them. In DNA form, the CDR3 reads TGCGCCAGCAGCTTGGTTGGTGGAGTAGGCACTGAAGCTTTCTTT. Protein sequence: CASSLVGGVGTEAFF.

The rearrangement joins TRBV12-5 to TRBJ2-2; perhaps TRBD2 as D (5 bases). Trimming pared 1 base from V and 0 bases from J, leaving 12 bases between. This CDR3 contains 17 residues. Germline values: CDR1 LGHNT, CDR2 FRNRAP. The chain's CDR3 is CASGLERIYANTGELFF. The CDR3 DNA is TGTGCTAGTGGTTTGGAGCGGATTTACGCGAACACCGGGGAGCTGTTTTTT. The variable domain in full, completed from reference TRBV12-5 and TRBJ2-2, reads DARVTQTPRHKVTEMGQEVTMRCQPILGHNTVFWYRQTMMQGLELLAYFRNRAPLDDSGMPKDRFSAEMPDATLATLKIQPSEPRDSAVYFCASGLERIYANTGELFFGEGSRLTVL.

CDR3 in amino acids: CASVRTGYRTEAFF. The CDR3 DNA reads as TGTGCTAGTGTCCGGACAGGCTATCGCACTGAAGCTTTCTTT. The V gene is TRBV12-5, the J gene TRBJ1-1, with 7 bases matching TRBD1. Per the germline V gene, CDR1 is LGHNT and CDR2 is FRNRAP. The CDR3 is 14 amino acids. Unmatched junction bases numbered 9, after V lost 7 bases and J lost 4 bases.

The V call is TRBV6-5, the J call TRBJ2-3; perhaps TRBD2 as D (6 bases). CDR1 and CDR2 (germline): MNHEY, SVGAGI. CDR3 size: 14 residues. With 8 bases removed from V and 6 bases from J, the gap between germline ends came to 18 bases. DNA of the CDR3: TGTGCCAGCGCCCGGGACTCCTTGGCGGATACGCAGTATTTT. Translation: CASARDSLADTQYF.

V and J are TRBV7-9 and TRBJ2-5; D gene ambiguous. This CDR3 contains 15 residues. The ends were cut back, 0 bases at V and 1 base at J, with 9 bases in the middle. Germline V gene sequence: CDR1 SEHNR, CDR2 FQNEAQ (reference sequence). The CDR3 spells CASSLAGRTQETQYF. The DNA of the CDR3 is TGTGCCAGCAGCTTAGCTGGCAGGACCCAAGAGACCCAGTACTTC.

V usage is TRBV11-3 and J usage is TRBJ2-1; 7 bases are shared with TRBD1. Trimming at V came to 5 bases and at J to 5 bases, leaving 9 bases not matched to a gene. The CDR3 covers 15 residues. The germline gives CDR1 SGHNT, CDR2 YENEEA. CDR3: CASSLGGLGDNEQFF. The CDR3 DNA reads as TGTGCCAGCAGCCTAGGGGGCCTTGGCGACAATGAGCAGTTCTTC.

On this clone: One end of the junction fails to match germline, which may point to a read error. This chain connects TRBV5-4 to TRBJ2-3; possibly TRBD1 or TRBD2 for D (5 bases each). The CDR3 has 16 amino acids. Germline CDR1 is SGHNT and CDR2 is YYREEE (reference sequence). The CDR3 bases are TGTGCCAGCAGCTTGGGGGGGACCCAGGCGACAGCTACGCAGTATTTT. Translated, it gives CASSLGGTQATATQYF.

V usage is TRBV30 and J usage is TRBJ2-3, with a possible D match to TRBD2 (5 bases). The germline V and J ends were trimmed by 5 bases and 8 bases, with 14 bases remaining between them. Germline V gene data show CDR1 as GTSNPN and CDR2 as SVGIG (reference sequence). The CDR3 totals 12 residues. The CDR3 protein is CAWARGPTTQYF. The DNA of the CDR3 is TGTGCCTGGGCCCGCGGGCCGACTACGCAGTATTTT. Together with reference TRBV30 and TRBJ2-3, the CDR3 gives the full variable domain: SQTIHQWPATLVQPVGSPLSLECTVEGTSNPNLYWYRQAAGRGLQLLFYSVGIGQISSEVPQNLSASRPQDRQFILSSKKLLLSDSGFYLCAWARGPTTQYFGPGTRLTVL.

By frequency in the sample, this clone is medium-sized. CDR3 coding DNA: TGTGCCAGCAGTTTGGGCTTGGAATCATGGCCCCAGCATTTT. This encodes CASSLGLESWPQHF. The chain couples TRBV28 to TRBJ1-5, with D unresolved. Germline CDR1 is MDHEN and CDR2 is SYDVKM. V lost 3 bases and J lost 9, with 15 bases in between. This CDR3 is 14 amino acids long.

This clone qualifies as medium-sized. This chain connects TRBV7-2 to TRBJ2-7, with 11 positions matching TRBD1. The germline CDR1 and CDR2 sequences are SGHTA and FQGNSA. With V trimmed by 3 bases and J by 4 bases, 5 bases remained unmatched. The CDR3 covers 15 residues. The CDR3 DNA is TGTGCCAGCAGCTTCGGGACAGGGGGATTGTACGAGCAGTACTTC. Translating it yields CASSFGTGGLYEQYF.

With regard to this clone: Other DNA sequences in the sample encode the same CDR3. The chain has TRBV6-5 and TRBJ2-7; TRBD1 agrees at 8 bases. The CDR3 length is 15 residues. From germline, CDR1 is MNHEY and CDR2 SVGAGI. J gave up 8 bases and V 2 bases, and 11 bases lay outside the gene matches. The CDR3 spells CASSYQGAGTSKQYF. In DNA form, the CDR3 reads TGTGCCAGCAGTTACCAGGGGGCCGGAACTAGTAAGCAGTACTTC.

This clone was seen a handful of times. The V gene is TRBV30, the J gene TRBJ1-4, with TRBD1 matching over 9 bases. The CDR3 has 17 amino acids. Per the germline V gene, CDR1 is GTSNPN and CDR2 is SVGIG (reference sequence). V shed 6 bases, J shed 0 bases, and the junction held 11 bases outside the gene matches. CDR3 in amino acids: CACTGGSRISTNEKLFF. CDR3 in DNA: TGTGCCTGTACAGGGGGCAGTCGGATCTCAACTAATGAAAAACTGTTTTTT.

The V and J genes are TRBV19 and TRBJ2-5; maybe TRBD2 (5 bases). In germline, CDR1 is LNHDA, CDR2 SQIVND (reference sequence). The CDR3 has 13 residues. V lost 3 bases to trimming and J lost 5 bases, with 10 bases between them. CDR3 nucleotides: TGTGCCAGTAGTATTACGGGATATGAGACCCAGTACTTC. Translating it yields CASSITGYETQYF.

This clone has only a few counts. The V gene is TRBV5-1, the J gene TRBJ2-7, with 9 bases aligning to TRBD1. This CDR3 is built from 16 residues. V lost 5 bases to trimming and J lost 3 bases; unmatched junction nucleotides: 12. The germline gives CDR1 SGHRS, CDR2 YFSETQ. The CDR3: CASRPPPGTGYYEQYF. The CDR3, as DNA: TGCGCCAGCAGACCCCCGCCCGGGACAGGGTACTACGAGCAGTACTTC.